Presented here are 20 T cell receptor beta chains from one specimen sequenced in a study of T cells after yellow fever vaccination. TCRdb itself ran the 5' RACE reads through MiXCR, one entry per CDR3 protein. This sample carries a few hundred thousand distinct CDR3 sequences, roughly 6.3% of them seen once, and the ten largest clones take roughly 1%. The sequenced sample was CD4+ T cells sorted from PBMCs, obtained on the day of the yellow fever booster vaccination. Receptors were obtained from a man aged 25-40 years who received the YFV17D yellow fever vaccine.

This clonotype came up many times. The CDR3 DNA sequence: TGTGCCAGCAGCCTCGCAGGTGGGGCTAATGAGCAGTTCTTC. Translating gives CASSLAGGANEQFF. This chain joins TRBV28 and TRBJ2-1; perhaps TRBD1 as D (5 bases). Germline assignment: CDR1 MDHEN and CDR2 SYDVKM. Between the trimmed V and J ends, which lost 6 bases and 7 bases, there was a span of 16 bases. The CDR3 spans 14 residues.

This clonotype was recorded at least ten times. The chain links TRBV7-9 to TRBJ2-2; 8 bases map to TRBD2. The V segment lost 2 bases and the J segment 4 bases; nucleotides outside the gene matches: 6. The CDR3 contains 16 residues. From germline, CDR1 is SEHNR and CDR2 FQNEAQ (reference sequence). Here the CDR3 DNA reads TGTGCCAGCAGCTTACATTCTAGCGGGTTCACCGGGGAGCTGTTTTTT. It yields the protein CASSLHSSGFTGELFF.

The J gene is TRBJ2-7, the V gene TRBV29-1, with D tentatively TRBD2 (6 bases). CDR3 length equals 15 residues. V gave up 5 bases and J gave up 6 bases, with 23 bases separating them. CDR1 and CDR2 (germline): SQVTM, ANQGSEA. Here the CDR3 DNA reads TGCAGCGTTCGAAAGGGGCGGGACGGGGCGAGCGAGCAGTACTTC. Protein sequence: CSVRKGRDGASEQYF.

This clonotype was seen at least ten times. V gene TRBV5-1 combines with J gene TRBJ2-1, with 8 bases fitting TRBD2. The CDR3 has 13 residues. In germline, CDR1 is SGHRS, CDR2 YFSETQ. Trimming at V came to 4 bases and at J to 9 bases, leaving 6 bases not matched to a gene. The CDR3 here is CASSAGTSFEQFF. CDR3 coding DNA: TGCGCCAGCAGCGCGGGGACTAGTTTTGAGCAGTTCTTC.

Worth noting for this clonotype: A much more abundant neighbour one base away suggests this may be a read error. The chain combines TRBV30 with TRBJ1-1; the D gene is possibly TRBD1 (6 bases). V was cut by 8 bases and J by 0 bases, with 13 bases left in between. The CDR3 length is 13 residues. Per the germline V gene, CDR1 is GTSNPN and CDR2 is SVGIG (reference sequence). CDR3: CAGGWQVNTEAFF. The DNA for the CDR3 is TGTGCCGGGGGCTGGCAAGTGAACACTGAAGCTTTCTTT. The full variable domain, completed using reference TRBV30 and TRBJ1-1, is SQTIHQWPATLVQPVGSPLSLECTVEGTSNPNLYWYRQAAGRGLQLLFYSVGIGQISSEVPQNLSASRPQDRQFILSSKKLLLSDSGFYLCAGGWQVNTEAFFGQGTRLTVV.

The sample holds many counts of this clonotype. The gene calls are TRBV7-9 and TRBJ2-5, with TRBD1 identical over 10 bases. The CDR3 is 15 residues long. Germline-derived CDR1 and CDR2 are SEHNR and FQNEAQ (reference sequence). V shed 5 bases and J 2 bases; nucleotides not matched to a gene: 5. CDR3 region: CASSQGQGFQETQYF. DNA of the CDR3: TGTGCCAGCAGCCAGGGACAGGGGTTTCAAGAGACCCAGTACTTC.

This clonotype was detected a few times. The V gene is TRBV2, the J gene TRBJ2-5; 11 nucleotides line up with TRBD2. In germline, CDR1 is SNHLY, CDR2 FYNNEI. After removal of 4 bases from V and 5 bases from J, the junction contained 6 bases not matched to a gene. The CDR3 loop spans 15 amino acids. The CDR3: CASSAKGTSGETQYF. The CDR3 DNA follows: TGTGCCAGCAGTGCAAAAGGGACTAGCGGCGAGACCCAGTACTTC.

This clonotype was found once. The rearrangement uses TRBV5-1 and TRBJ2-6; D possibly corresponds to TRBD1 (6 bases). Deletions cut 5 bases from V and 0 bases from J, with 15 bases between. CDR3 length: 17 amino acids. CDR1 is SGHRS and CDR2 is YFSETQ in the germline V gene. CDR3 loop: CASRSGVPNSGANVLTF. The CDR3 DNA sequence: TGCGCCAGCAGGTCAGGGGTCCCAAACTCTGGGGCCAACGTCCTGACTTTC.

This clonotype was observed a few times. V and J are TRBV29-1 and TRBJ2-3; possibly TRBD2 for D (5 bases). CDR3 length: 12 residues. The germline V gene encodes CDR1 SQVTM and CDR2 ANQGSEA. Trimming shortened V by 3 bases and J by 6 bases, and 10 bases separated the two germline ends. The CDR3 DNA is TGCAGCGTTGAGACTCCGGGGGATACGCAGTATTTT. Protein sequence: CSVETPGDTQYF.

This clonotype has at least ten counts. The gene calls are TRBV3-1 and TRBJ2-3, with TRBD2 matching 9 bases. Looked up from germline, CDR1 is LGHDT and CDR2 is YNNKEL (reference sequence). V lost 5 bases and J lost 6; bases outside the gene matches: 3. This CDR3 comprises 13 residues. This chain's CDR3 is CASSFGTSDTQYF. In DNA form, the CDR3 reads TGTGCCAGCAGCTTTGGGACTAGCGATACGCAGTATTTT.

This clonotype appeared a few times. The CDR3 sequence: CASSFITGWETQYF. The CDR3, as DNA: TGTGCCAGCAGCTTTATCACGGGGTGGGAGACCCAGTACTTC. The chain is built from TRBV7-9 and TRBJ2-5; D might be TRBD2 (5 bases). Per the germline V gene, CDR1 is SEHNR and CDR2 is FQNEAQ (reference sequence). Trimming removed 3 bases from V and 5 bases from J, with 13 bases in between. The CDR3 length is 14 residues.

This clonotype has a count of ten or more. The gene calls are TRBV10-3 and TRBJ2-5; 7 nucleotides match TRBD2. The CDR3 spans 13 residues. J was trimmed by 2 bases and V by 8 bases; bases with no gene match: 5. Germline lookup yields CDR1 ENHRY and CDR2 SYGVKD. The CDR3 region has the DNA TGTGCCATCGCCAACGGGGGGCAAGAGACCCAGTACTTC. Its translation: CAIANGGQETQYF.

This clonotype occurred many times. Here the CDR3 reads CASSPGTRDTQYF. The CDR3, as DNA: TGTGCCAGCAGCCCCGGGACTAGAGATACGCAGTATTTT. The chain uses TRBV9 and TRBJ2-3; 8 bases agree with TRBD2. The CDR3 has 13 residues. J gave up 5 bases and V 4 bases, and 3 bases lay outside the gene matches. Looked up from germline, CDR1 is SGDLS and CDR2 is YYNGEE.

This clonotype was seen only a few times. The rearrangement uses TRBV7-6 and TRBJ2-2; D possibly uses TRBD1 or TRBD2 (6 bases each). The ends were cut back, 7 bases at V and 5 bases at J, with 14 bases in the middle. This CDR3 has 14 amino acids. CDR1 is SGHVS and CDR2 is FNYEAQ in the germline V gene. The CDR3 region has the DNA TGTGCCAGCATGGCTGGAGGGGGAACCGGGGAGCTGTTTTTT. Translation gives CASMAGGGTGELFF.

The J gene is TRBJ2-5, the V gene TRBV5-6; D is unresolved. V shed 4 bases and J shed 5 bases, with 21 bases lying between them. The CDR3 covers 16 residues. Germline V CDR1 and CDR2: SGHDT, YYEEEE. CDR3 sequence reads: CASSPGPSSRKETQYF. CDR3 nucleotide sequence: TGTGCCAGCAGCCCCGGGCCCAGCTCCAGGAAGGAGACCCAGTACTTC.

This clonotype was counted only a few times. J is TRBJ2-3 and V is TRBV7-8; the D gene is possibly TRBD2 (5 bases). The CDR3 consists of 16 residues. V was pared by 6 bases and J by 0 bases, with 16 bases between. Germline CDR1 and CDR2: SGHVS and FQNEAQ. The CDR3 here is CASSTRLSPSTDTQYF. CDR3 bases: TGTGCCAGCAGTACCAGACTATCCCCTAGCACAGATACGCAGTATTTT.

The CDR3 region is CASSLFWGGTRGYNEQFF. CDR3 DNA: TGTGCCAGCAGCTTGTTTTGGGGAGGGACTAGGGGCTACAATGAGCAGTTCTTC. The V call is TRBV5-6, the J call TRBJ2-1; 8 nucleotides match TRBD2. Germline V gene lookup returns CDR1 SGHDT and CDR2 YYEEEE. The CDR3 is 18 residues long. Trimming removed 1 base from V and 3 bases from J; junction bases left unmatched: 12. The full variable domain, completed using reference TRBV5-6 and TRBJ2-1, is DAGVTQSPTHLIKTRGQQVTLRCSPKSGHDTVSWYQQALGQGPQFIFQYYEEEERQRGNFPDRFSGHQFPNYSSELNVNALLLGDSALYLCASSLFWGGTRGYNEQFFGPGTRLTVL.

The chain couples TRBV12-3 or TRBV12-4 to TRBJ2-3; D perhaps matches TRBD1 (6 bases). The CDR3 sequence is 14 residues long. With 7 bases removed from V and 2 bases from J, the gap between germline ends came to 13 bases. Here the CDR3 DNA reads TGTGCCAGCACCCCGGGACACTACACAGATACGCAGTATTTT. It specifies CASTPGHYTDTQYF.

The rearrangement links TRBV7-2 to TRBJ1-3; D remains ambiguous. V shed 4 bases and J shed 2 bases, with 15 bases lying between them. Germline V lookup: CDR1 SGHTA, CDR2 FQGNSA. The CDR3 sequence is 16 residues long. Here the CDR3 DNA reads TGTGCCAGCAGCTACTCCGAGACAACCGCTGGAAACACCATATATTTT. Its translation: CASSYSETTAGNTIYF.

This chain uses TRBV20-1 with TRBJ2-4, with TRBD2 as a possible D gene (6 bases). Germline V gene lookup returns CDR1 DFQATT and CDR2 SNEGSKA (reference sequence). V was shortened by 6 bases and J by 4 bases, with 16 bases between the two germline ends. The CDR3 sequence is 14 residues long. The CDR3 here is CSACPGGPKNIQYF. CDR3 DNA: TGCAGTGCCTGTCCCGGAGGGCCTAAAAACATTCAGTACTTC.